This T cell receptor (beta chain) comes out of a study of cytomegalovirus exposure and HLA in healthy donors. Study outcomes and limitations: The majority of CMV-associated TCR beta chains were reported as apparently HLA-restricted in a later analysis. For TCR beta chains, V- and J-gene trimming was later linked to a missense DCLRE1C variant. The study listed some 160 cytomegalovirus-associated TCR beta chains. Analyses of presence and absence presupposed an approximately uniform sequencing depth across donors.

This clone was observed a few times. Its antigen is still unknown. In the PCR, 60 Vbeta and 13 Jbeta primers were used. Assay: immunoSEQ multiplex PCR; the TCRdb copy retains only in-frame clones and omits some. The data show roughly 260,000 clones, almost 85% seen once. V was clipped by 0 bases and J by 2 bases; unmatched bases: 1. Germline values: CDR1 GTSNPN, CDR2 SVGIG (reference sequence). The CDR3 spans 14 residues. The TCR comes from a woman aged 40 to 50 in good health and CMV-seropositive. V and J are TRBV30 and TRBJ1-2; 9 nucleotides match TRBD1. Sequences were obtained from PBMCs. DNA for the CDR3: TGTGCCTGGAGTGTACAGGGGGCGAACTATGGCTACACCTTC. Its translation: CAWSVQGANYGYTF.